The clone carrying this T cell receptor (beta chain) was recorded many times. What it recognizes is unknown. Molecular barcoded adaptors covering alpha/delta and beta/gamma chains were used on 400 ng RNA. TCRdb reprocessed the reads with MiXCR, giving one entry per CDR3 protein. The sample consists of around 60,000 distinct CDR3 sequences, roughly a fifth of them appearing once. This sample is part of a study of read filtering for tumor transcriptome and immune sequencing. Looking at the study overall: The cohort had some 17 men and under 15 women aged about 45 to 80, mean about 70 years. Study results and limitations: In IR-seq, single-read clonotypes were roughly 82% of clonotypes but around 3.2% of reads.

Bone marrow was sampled from every patient at the time of active disease. V was trimmed by 6 bases and J by 2 bases, leaving 12 bases between them. The CDR3 covers 13 residues. Germline V gives CDR1 DFQATT, CDR2 SNEGSKA (reference sequence). The chain couples TRBV20-1 to TRBJ2-3; D may match TRBD1 or TRBD2 (5 bases each). The clonotype originates from a donor aged 40 or older with multiple myeloma. Sequencing was performed on a population of CD138-negative cells sorted from bone marrow. The CDR3 nucleotides are TGCAGTGCAGGACGGGACCTCACAGATACGCAGTATTTT. It specifies CSAGRDLTDTQYF.